A single sample gave rise to the 13 T cell receptor beta chains below, sequenced in a study of T cells in Graves' hyperthyroidism and ophthalmopathy (dated by TCRdb to about 2019). Receptor libraries were prepared by multiplex PCR. The sequencer was an Illumina HiSeq 2000. Amplification of TCR beta CDR3 regions was carried out from RNA transcripts. A first-round RT-PCR of the TCR CDR3 used the HTBI primer set with the Qiagen OneStep RT-PCR kit. Using fastp trimming at Q25 and MiXCR clonotype assembly, TCRdb reanalyzed the public sequencing data and kept in-frame beta chains. A single entry per CDR3 protein holds the most common genes and DNA from its merged rows. Here the sample has hundreds of thousands of distinct CDR3 sequences; 12% to 15% occur a single time. The ten largest clonotypes hold roughly 10% of the sample. Sequences were obtained from blood. Source of these receptors: a woman between 18 and 29 years old with Graves' hyperthyroidism.

This clonotype has ten or more counts. The J gene is TRBJ2-1, the V gene TRBV28; tentative D call: TRBD2 (6 bases). V dropped 6 bases and J dropped 8 bases, with 26 bases sitting between them. This CDR3 is 17 amino acids long. The germline gives CDR1 MDHEN, CDR2 SYDVKM. The CDR3 DNA reads as TGTGCCAGCAGCTTAAATTTTGGGGACTTGAACTCCGATGAGCAGTTCTTC. Translation: CASSLNFGDLNSDEQFF.

The genes are TRBV19 and TRBJ1-2; D is unclear. Germline CDR1 LNHDA, CDR2 SQIVND (reference sequence). V shed 7 bases and J shed 4 bases, with 19 bases lying between them. CDR3 length: 15 amino acids. CDR3 region: CASTPRGGFFYGYTF. The CDR3 bases are TGTGCCAGTACCCCCAGAGGCGGTTTCTTCTATGGCTACACCTTC.

This clonotype was observed many times. This chain links TRBV2 with TRBJ2-1, with 13 bases lining up with TRBD2. This CDR3 has 19 residues. CDR1 is SNHLY and CDR2 is FYNNEI in the germline V gene. The trim removed 5 bases at V and 1 base at J, leaving 11 bases unmatched. The CDR3, as DNA: TGTGCCAGCAGTCCAAAGGGACTAGCGGGATCTCCGTCCTACAATGAGCAGTTCTTC. Its translation: CASSPKGLAGSPSYNEQFF.

The chain couples TRBV6-6 to TRBJ1-2; D remains ambiguous. This CDR3 comprises 15 residues. V was shortened by 1 base and J by 1 base, with 10 bases between the two germline ends. Germline CDR1 MNHNY, CDR2 SVGAGI (reference sequence). The CDR3 sequence is CASSYFPGVNYGYTF. CDR3 nucleotide sequence: TGTGCCAGCAGTTACTTCCCAGGTGTTAACTATGGCTACACCTTC.

In its sample, this clonotype was seen many times. The rearrangement joins TRBV12-3 or TRBV12-4 to TRBJ2-7; weak D call: TRBD2 (7 bases). CDR3 size: 14 residues. V dropped 8 bases and J dropped 0 bases, with 14 bases sitting between them. CDR3 amino acids: CASSEGGSSYEQYF. The CDR3 bases are TGTGCCAGCTCCGAGGGGGGGAGCTCCTACGAGCAGTACTTC.

This clonotype has at least ten counts. This chain joins TRBV29-1 and TRBJ1-2, with a weak D call TRBD1 (6 bases). The germline V gene encodes CDR1 SQVTM and CDR2 ANQGSEA. The V end lost 1 base, the J end lost 4 bases, and 22 bases lay between the germline ends. The CDR3 totals 17 residues. CDR3 sequence (DNA): TGCAGCGTTGAAGCATCTTTGGGGCAGACAGGAATCTATGGCTACACCTTC. Its translation is CSVEASLGQTGIYGYTF.

The sample holds a few counts of this clonotype. V is TRBV18 and J is TRBJ2-1; tentatively, D is TRBD1 (5 bases). Trimming removed 6 bases at V and 8 bases at J, with 14 bases between. The CDR3 is 13 amino acids. The germline V gene encodes CDR1 KGHSH and CDR2 LQKENI. The CDR3 coding sequence is TGTGCCAGCTCCCTTTCTTTAGGGGATGAGCAGTTCTTC. Translating gives CASSLSLGDEQFF.

This clonotype has more than one count but fewer than ten. This sequence joins TRBV5-6 and TRBJ1-1; tentative D call: TRBD1 (6 bases). This CDR3 spans 16 amino acids. CDR1 and CDR2 from the germline V gene are SGHDT and YYEEEE. The ends were cut back, 4 bases at V and 1 base at J, with 17 bases in the middle. CDR3 nucleotide sequence: TGTGCCAGCAGCCCTTACACCGGGACACCGAACACTGAAGCTTTCTTT. Translation: CASSPYTGTPNTEAFF.

This clonotype was found many times. This rearrangement joins TRBV30 to TRBJ2-3; the match to TRBD2 covers 8 bases. This CDR3 has 17 amino acids. Germline V gene lookup returns CDR1 GTSNPN and CDR2 SVGIG (reference sequence). Germline trimming cut 2 bases from V and 1 base from J; bases unmatched to any gene: 11. The CDR3 sequence is CAWSPLGSGRGTDTQYF. CDR3 nucleotides: TGTGCCTGGAGTCCTCTGGGAAGCGGGAGAGGCACAGATACGCAGTATTTT.

The chain has TRBV6-2 or TRBV6-3 and TRBJ2-3; D might be TRBD2 (6 bases). CDR3 length: 13 amino acids. Germline values: CDR1 MNHEY, CDR2 SVGEGT. The germline V and J ends were trimmed by 0 bases and 14 bases, with 15 bases remaining between them. The CDR3 sequence is CASSYSTLEGWYF. DNA of the CDR3: TGTGCCAGCAGTTACTCCACTCTGGAGGGTTGGTATTTT.

This clonotype was seen more than once but under ten times. V usage is TRBV28 and J usage is TRBJ2-4; D unclear. V dropped 2 bases and J dropped 7 bases, with 6 bases sitting between them. The CDR3 covers 12 residues. CDR1 is MDHEN and CDR2 is SYDVKM in the germline V gene. The CDR3 DNA reads TGTGCCAGCAGTTTAAGGCGGAACATTCAGTACTTC. It is translated as CASSLRRNIQYF.

This clonotype appeared many times. The gene calls are TRBV29-1 and TRBJ2-1; 8 bases line up with TRBD2. The CDR3 length is 12 residues. V shed 4 bases, J shed 4 bases, and the junction held 0 bases outside the gene matches. CDR1 is SQVTM, CDR2 ANQGSEA, per germline. CDR3 in amino acids: CSVGGGYNEQFF. The CDR3 DNA is TGCAGCGTTGGCGGGGGGTACAATGAGCAGTTCTTC.

This chain links TRBV10-3 with TRBJ2-1, with D hard to call. Germline-derived CDR1 and CDR2 are ENHRY and SYGVKD. Deletions cut 3 bases from V and 5 bases from J, with 17 bases between. The CDR3 runs to 16 residues. This CDR3 reads CAISEDSNAIDNEQFF. DNA of the CDR3: TGTGCCATCAGTGAAGACTCCAACGCGATTGACAATGAGCAGTTCTTC.